This T cell receptor (beta chain) was sequenced in a study of blood T cells in healthy people across ages. Study-wide findings and caveats: Higher diversity, along with more naive CD4+ cells, distinguished long-lived donors from aged donors.

Combining a sample-barcoded 5' primer with a J-beta primer mix, a second PCR ran for about 6 to 11 cycles. One entry per CDR3 protein results from TCRdb running MiXCR on the 5' RACE reads. The table includes around 650,000 distinct CDR3 sequences, around 43% detected once. This clonotype was counted only a few times. Its antigen is not known. CDR3 length equals 12 residues. Germline V gene lookup returns CDR1 SGHNT and CDR2 YYREEE (reference sequence). V was cut by 0 bases and J by 3 bases, with 3 bases left in between. J is TRBJ1-1 and V is TRBV5-4; D ambiguous. The sequence came from a man older than 75 in good health. The specimen was blood. The CDR3 reads CASSLDYTEAFF. CDR3 coding DNA: TGTGCCAGCAGCTTGGATTACACTGAAGCTTTCTTT.